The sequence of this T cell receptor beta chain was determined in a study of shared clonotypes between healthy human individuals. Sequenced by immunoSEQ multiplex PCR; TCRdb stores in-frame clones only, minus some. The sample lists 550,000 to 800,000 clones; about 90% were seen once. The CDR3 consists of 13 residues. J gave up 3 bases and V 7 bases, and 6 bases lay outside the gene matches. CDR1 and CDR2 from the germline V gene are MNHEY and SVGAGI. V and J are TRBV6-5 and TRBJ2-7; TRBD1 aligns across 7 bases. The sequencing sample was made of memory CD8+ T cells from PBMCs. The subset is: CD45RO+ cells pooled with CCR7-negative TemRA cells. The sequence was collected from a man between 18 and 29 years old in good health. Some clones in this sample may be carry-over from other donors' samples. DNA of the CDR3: TGTGCCAGCATGACAGGGCGACGCTACGAGCAGTACTTC. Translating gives CASMTGRRYEQYF.